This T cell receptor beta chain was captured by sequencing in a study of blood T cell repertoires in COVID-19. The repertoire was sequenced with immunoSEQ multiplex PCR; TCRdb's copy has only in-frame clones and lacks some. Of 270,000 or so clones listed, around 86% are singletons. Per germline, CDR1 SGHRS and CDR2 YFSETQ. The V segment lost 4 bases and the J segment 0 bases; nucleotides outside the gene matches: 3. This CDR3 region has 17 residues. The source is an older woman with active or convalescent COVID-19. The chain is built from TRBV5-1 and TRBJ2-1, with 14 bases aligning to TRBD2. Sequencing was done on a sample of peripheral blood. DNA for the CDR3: TGCGCCAGCAGCCGGACTAGCGGGGGGTACTCCTACAATGAGCAGTTCTTC. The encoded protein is CASSRTSGGYSYNEQFF.